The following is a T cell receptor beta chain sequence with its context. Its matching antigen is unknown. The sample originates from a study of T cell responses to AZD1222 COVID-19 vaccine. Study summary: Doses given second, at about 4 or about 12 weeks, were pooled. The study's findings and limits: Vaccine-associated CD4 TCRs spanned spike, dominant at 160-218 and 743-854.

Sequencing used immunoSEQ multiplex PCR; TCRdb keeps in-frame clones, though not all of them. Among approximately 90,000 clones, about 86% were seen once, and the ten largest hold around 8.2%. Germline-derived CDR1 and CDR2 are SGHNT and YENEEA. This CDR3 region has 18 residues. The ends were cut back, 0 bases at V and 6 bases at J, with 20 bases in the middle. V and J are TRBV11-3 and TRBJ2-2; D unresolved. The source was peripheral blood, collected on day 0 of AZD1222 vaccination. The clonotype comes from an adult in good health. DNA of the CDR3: TGTGCCAGCAGCTTAGATCCGGCAGGTTTATATCCTCCCGGGGAGCTGTTTTTT. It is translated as CASSLDPAGLYPPGELFF.